This section outlines one TCR beta chain sequence together with its context. Its antigen remains unidentified. Base-call qualities are not available, and no considerably larger clone is one nucleotide away. The junction shows trimming of 3 bases on V and 5 bases on J, and the gene matches do not reach 2 bases of it. Sequences SGHVS (CDR1) and FNYEAQ (CDR2) are obtained from the germline V gene. The CDR3 holds 13 amino acids from the cysteine to the phenylalanine. Only the CDR3 part of the read is kept: 39 bases, read in frame from the first base. The source of the sample is a study of follicular helper T cells after annual influenza vaccination (dated by TCRdb to the late 2010s). Describing the broader study: Blood was collected on days 0, 7 and 28 after each seasonal influenza vaccination. Some subjects were followed across successive annual vaccinations spanning the 2013-2014, 2014-2015 and 2015-2016 seasons to study recall of cTfh clones. One week after vaccination, a second recruited cohort of approximately twelve subjects (Table S1) displayed a similar ICOS+CD38+ cTfh response. Multi-year samples were available for six subjects, with four spanning two vaccination seasons and two spanning three seasons. The 2013-2014 samples were cryopreserved, while the 2015 samples were processed right after collection.

This specimen's time point label, per the study, means: 2014-2015 season, 7 days after vaccination. Seasonal inactivated influenza vaccine (Fluvarix) was administered to adults, and sorted blood CD4 subsets were tracked by TCRB sequencing before and after vaccination. To be eligible, subjects had to be community-dwelling and could not have received an influenza vaccine during the previous 6 months. Influenza vaccine contraindications, substance abuse, HIV/AIDS, active malignancy, immunomodulatory medication and active illness such as respiratory infection were included among the exclusion criteria. At each time point, roughly 35 to 110 mL of blood was collected. Non-naive CD4+CXCR5+PD-1+ cells were defined as circulating Tfh and were sorted into two fractions, ICOS+CD38+ and ICOS-CD38-. Either Ficoll-Paque PLUS or SepMate separation was used to isolate PBMC. Before DNA extraction, cell subsets were sorted from PBMC on a BD FACS Aria.

The paper as a whole reports these results and caveats: Successive annual vaccinations recalled a recurrent oligoclonal ICOS+CD38+ cTfh response that contained tetramer and AIM influenza-specific clonotypes. Day 7 ICOS+CD38+ clones were most often found later in ICOS-CD38- cTfh, suggesting that subset may serve as a memory reservoir. Productive TCRB sequences were recovered from only about 8.5-23% of analyzed cells, so rare clonotypes could not be sampled. ICOS+CD38+ cTfh clonality correlated with the frequency of that population, and its change correlated with the change in circulating plasmablast frequency.

Libraries were constructed by the immunoSEQ multiplex PCR assay. Adaptive Biotechnologies carried out TCRB amplification, library preparation, sequencing and preliminary bioinformatics at Survey level resolution. For TCRB sequencing, genomic DNA from the sorted cTfh populations was amplified by multiplex PCR. The published analysis was carried out like this. Clonality was calculated in R as 1 minus normalized Shannon entropy, and the Gini index was calculated with the R package ineq. The overlap score was defined as the summed counts of shared sequences divided by the total counts of all sequences in both compared samples. Fisher's exact test, with an assumed theoretical repertoire of 10^7 TCRB sequences, was used to assess the significance of shared clonotypes. What TCRdb holds here is the immuneACCESS table cut down to in-frame rearrangements. Part of the clones is not present; checked against another copy, under half of the missing clones reflect an unresolved V gene, and the others are unexplained. V and J calls and clone size are as listed in that table; D and trimming were resolved from the DNA. Across this sample there are nearly 15,000 clones, with about 88% seen only once. Clones ranked in the top ten supply roughly 1.3% of the sample.

The origin of this receptor is an adult who received the influenza vaccine. The sequencing here drew on CXCR5+ CD38- circulating T follicular helper cells from blood, taken 7 days after influenza vaccination. The cell subset or site label of this sample denotes: circulating Tfh, non-naive CD4+CXCR5+PD-1+ (ICOS+CD38+ or ICOS-CD38-). The rearranged chain carries TRBV7-6 and TRBJ2-5, and TRBD2 matches 8 of the central bases. The nucleotide sequence reads TGTGCCAGCAGCTTCGCTAGCGGGGAGACCCAGTACTTC. Translation gives CASSFASGETQYF.